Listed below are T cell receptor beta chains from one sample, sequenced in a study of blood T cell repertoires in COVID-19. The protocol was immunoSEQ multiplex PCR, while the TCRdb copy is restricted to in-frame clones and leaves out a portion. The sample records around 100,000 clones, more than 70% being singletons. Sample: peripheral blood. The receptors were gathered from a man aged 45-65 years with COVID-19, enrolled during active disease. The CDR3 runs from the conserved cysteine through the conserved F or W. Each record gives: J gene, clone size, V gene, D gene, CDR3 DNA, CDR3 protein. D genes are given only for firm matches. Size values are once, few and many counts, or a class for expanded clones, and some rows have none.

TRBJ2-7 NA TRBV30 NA TGTGCCTGTGCACAGGCCTACGAGCAGTACTTC CACAQAYEQYF
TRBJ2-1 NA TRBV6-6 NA TGTGCCAGCAGCCGCAGGGAGGGGGGCTACAATGAGCAGTTCTTC CASSRREGGYNEQFF
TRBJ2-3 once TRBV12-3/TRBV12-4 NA TGTGCCAGCAGTTTTCAGGAAGATACGCAGTATTTT CASSFQEDTQYF
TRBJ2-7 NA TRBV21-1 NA TGTGCCAGCAGCAAAGAGGGGGACAGGGGGCCCTTTTACGAGCAGTACTTC CASSKEGDRGPFYEQYF
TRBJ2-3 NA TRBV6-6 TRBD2 TGTGCCAGCAGTTACACGGGGGGTGGCACAGATACGCAGTATTTT CASSYTGGGTDTQYF
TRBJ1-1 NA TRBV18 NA TGTGCCAGCTCACCGGGCGTGGGGGGCACTGAAGCTTTCTTT CASSPGVGGTEAFF
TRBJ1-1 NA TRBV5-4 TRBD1 TGTGCCAGCAGCACCCCGACAGGGTCGGGCACTGAAGCTTTCTTT CASSTPTGSGTEAFF
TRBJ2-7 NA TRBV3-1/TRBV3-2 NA TGTGCCAGCAGCCGAGACCGCTCCTACGAGCAGTACTTC CASSRDRSYEQYF
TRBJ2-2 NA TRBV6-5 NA TGTGCCGGAGACCTGGGCGGGGAGCTGTTTTTT CAGDLGGELFF
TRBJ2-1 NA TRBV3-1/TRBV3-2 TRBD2 TGTGCCAGCAGCCAACTAGCGGGGACCTACAATGAGCAGTTCTTC CASSQLAGTYNEQFF
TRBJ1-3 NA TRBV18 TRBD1 TGTGCCAGCTCACGGACGGGACAGGAGAGCTCTGGAAACACCATATATTTT CASSRTGQESSGNTIYF
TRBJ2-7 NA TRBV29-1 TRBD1 TGCAGCGTTTTGGACAGGGGAGGATACGAGCAGTACTTC CSVLDRGGYEQYF
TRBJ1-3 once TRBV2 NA TGTGCCAGCAGTGCCGGGGGAGGTGGAAACACCATATATTTT CASSAGGGGNTIYF
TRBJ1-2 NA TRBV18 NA TGTGCCAGCTCGCAAAACACCGGGGCTAACTATGGCTACACCTTC CASSQNTGANYGYTF
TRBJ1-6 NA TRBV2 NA TGTGCCAGCAGTAAAAGATCGGGGGGGCAAAATAATTCACCCCTCCACTTT CASSKRSGGQNNSPLHF
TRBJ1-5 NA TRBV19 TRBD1 TGTGCCAGTAACTTGGGACAGGGGGCGGTTCAGCCCCAGCATTTT CASNLGQGAVQPQHF
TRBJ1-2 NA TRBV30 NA TGTGCCTGGAGTGTAACAACCGACTATGGCTACACCTTC CAWSVTTDYGYTF
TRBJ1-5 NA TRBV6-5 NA TGTGCCAGCAGACCCACGGGGTTCGACCAGCCCCAGCATTTT CASRPTGFDQPQHF
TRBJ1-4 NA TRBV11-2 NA TGTGCCAGCAGCTTAAGCGAAAAACTGTTTTTT CASSLSEKLFF
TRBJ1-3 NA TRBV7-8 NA TGTGCCAGCAGAAAGGACAGCTCTGGAAACACCATATATTTT CASRKDSSGNTIYF
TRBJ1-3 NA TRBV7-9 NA TGTGCCAGCAAATCAACAGCCCCGGGAAACACCATATATTTT CASKSTAPGNTIYF
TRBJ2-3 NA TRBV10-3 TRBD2 TGTGCCATCAGTGAGACTAGCGGGGGGGAGGATACGCAGTATTTT CAISETSGGEDTQYF
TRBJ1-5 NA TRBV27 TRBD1 TGTGCCAGCAGGGACAGGGAAAATCAGCCCCAGCATTTT CASRDRENQPQHF
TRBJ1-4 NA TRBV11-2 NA TGTGCCAGCAGCCGATCCATGGGAGCAACTAATGAAAAACTGTTTTTT CASSRSMGATNEKLFF
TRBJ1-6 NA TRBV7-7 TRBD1 TGTGCTAGCAGCTTACGGACAGGGAATAATTCACCCCTCCACTTT CASSLRTGNNSPLHF
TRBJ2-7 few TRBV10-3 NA TGTGCCATCAAAGGTGAGCGGGCCCCGACCTACGAGCAGTACTTC CAIKGERAPTYEQYF
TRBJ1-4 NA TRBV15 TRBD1 TGTGCCACCCGGACAGGGGGCCCCACTAATGAAAAACTGTTTTTT CATRTGGPTNEKLFF
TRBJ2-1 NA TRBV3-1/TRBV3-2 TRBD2 TGTGCCAGCAGCCTCGGGACTATTTCCAATGAGCAGTTCTTC CASSLGTISNEQFF